Here is one TCR beta chain with its context. Mismatch with germline at one junction end may stem from a read error. The sample comes from a study of blood T cell repertoires in COVID-19. The overall study: Both acute and convalescent COVID-19 samples were obtained from the United States, Italy and Spain. T cells, B-cell-depleted T cells, or PBMCs supplied cDNA or gDNA.

Original data processing: Amplified reference gene primers provided the basis for estimating nucleated cell counts. The table came from immunoSEQ multiplex PCR; TCRdb's copy has only in-frame clones and leaves some out. The V and J calls and the clone size are those of that table, but D and trimming were determined from the DNA. The sample lists some 260,000 clones; around 83% were seen once. Germline CDR1 is MDHEN and CDR2 is SYDVKM. This CDR3 region has 14 residues. The chain joins TRBV28 to TRBJ1-1; D is ambiguous. Sequencing was performed on peripheral blood. The source of this sequence is a man older than 75 with acute or convalescent COVID-19. CDR3 residues: CASRLFGANTEAFF. CDR3 bases: TGTGCCAGCAGGTTATTCGGAGCGAACACTGAAGCTTTCTTT.